The T cell receptor beta chain under discussion was sequenced for a study of blood T cell repertoires in COVID-19 (dated by TCRdb to 2019 to 2021). About the investigation overall: The collaborator samples originated in the United States, Italy and Spain and spanned the acute and convalescent phases of COVID-19. The prospective study material was composed of cDNA or gDNA derived from T cells, B-cell-depleted T cells, or PBMCs. Deeply sampled blood TCRbeta repertoires from subjects exposed to, actively infected with, or recovered from COVID-19 were included in the dataset. The repertoires were made available in a free public database intended to serve as a resource for research on the immune response to SARS-CoV-2. Samples were obtained from the ongoing ImmuneRACE study (first 160 participants) and from about 1,300 subjects provided by 6 global collaborators. Sample metadata almost always included a de-identified subject ID, COVID-19 status, age in years and sex. Where available, HLA class I and class II types were obtained from metadata supplied by the sample provider rather than from assay-based typing. Study-wide conclusions, independent of this receptor: The amount of clinical and demographic metadata varied by source and participant and was provided uncurated.

With respect to this clone: It has no known antigen specificity. It has no much larger one-base neighbor in the sample; base qualities were not kept.

TCRbeta CDR3 regions were amplified from genomic DNA using the immunoSEQ Assay, a bias-controlled multiplex PCR. Processing in the source paper ran as follows. Nucleated cell counts per sample were estimated from amplification of reference gene primers within the assay. To quantify the absolute abundance of each unique TCRbeta CDR3 rearrangement, sequence reads were collapsed and filtered. For each sample, productive Simpson clonality was calculated as the square root of Simpson's diversity index over productive rearrangements. TCRdb retrieved this table from immuneACCESS and kept in-frame rearrangements only. Not all clones are present; in checked studies, unresolved V genes account for under half, and no reason is known for the remainder. The DNA gave D and trimming, while V, J and clone size come from that table. Within this sample are about 210,000 clones, with roughly 89% of them counted one time only. The ten largest clones take up 10% of the sample.

V and J lose 4 bases and 1 base, and a span of 4 bases separates them. Counted from cysteine to phenylalanine, this CDR3 has 13 amino acids. Only the CDR3 DNA stays, 39 bases, in frame from base 1. Taken from the germline V gene, the CDR1 and CDR2 loops are MRHNA and SNTAGT. Participants in the prospective study were aged roughly 18 to 100 years, lived in more than 20 United States geographic areas, and enrolled through a virtual design. To assign participants to cohorts, the prospective study relied on clinical history that participants themselves reported in a screening survey and a study questionnaire. Each participant in the prospective study had whole blood, serum and a nasopharyngeal or oropharyngeal swab collected by mobile phlebotomists. Prospective study participants could optionally give additional blood draws and questionnaires over an approximately 2-month period. Blood samples from the prospective study were shipped frozen or at room temperature prior to DNA extraction.

The chain is made from TRBV6-4 and TRBJ2-2; the D gene is not confidently resolved. This clonotype was sampled from a man between 18 and 29 years old with acute COVID-19. The sample consisted of PBMCs or T cells enriched from blood (not recorded which). This receptor carries the CDR3 CASSVRNTGELFF. The nucleotide sequence is TGTGCCAGCAGTGTTCGGAACACCGGGGAGCTGTTTTTT.